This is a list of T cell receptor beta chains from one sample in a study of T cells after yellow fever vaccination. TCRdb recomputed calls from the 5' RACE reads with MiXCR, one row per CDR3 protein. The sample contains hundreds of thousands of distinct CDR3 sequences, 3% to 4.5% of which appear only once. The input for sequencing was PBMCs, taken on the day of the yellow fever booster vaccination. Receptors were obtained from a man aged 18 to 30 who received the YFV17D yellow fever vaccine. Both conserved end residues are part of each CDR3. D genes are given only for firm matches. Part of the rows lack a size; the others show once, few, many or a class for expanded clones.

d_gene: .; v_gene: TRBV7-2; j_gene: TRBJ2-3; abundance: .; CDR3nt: TGTGCCAGCAGCACGATGGGGGGACCTAGCACAGATACGCAGTATTTT; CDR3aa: CASSTMGGPSTDTQYF
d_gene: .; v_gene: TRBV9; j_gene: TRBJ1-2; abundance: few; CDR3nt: TGTGCCAGCAGCGTAGAACGTCGGGGCAGGTTGGGAGGCTACACCTTC; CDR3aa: CASSVERRGRLGGYTF
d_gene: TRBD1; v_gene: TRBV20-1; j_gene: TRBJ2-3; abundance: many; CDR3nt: TGCAGTGCCCCGGGGCAGGGGGCGCCGTACACAGATACGCAGTATTTT; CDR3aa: CSAPGQGAPYTDTQYF
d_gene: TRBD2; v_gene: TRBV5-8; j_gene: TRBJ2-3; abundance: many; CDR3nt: TGTGCCAGCAGCTCTAGCCCGGGACTAGCGGTAGACACAGATACGCAGTATTTT; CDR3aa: CASSSSPGLAVDTDTQYF
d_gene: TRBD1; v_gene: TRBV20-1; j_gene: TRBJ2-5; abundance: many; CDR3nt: TGCAGTACCCTCCGGGACAGCCAACTGGGGACCCAGTACTTC; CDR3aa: CSTLRDSQLGTQYF
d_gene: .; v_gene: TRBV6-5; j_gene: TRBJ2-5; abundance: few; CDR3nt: TGTGCCAGCAGACCGTCTGGGGGGGCCGTAAAGACCCAGTACTTC; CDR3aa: CASRPSGGAVKTQYF
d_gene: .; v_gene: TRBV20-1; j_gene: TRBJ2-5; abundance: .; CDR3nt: TGCAGTGCGCAAGACGACCAAGAGACCCAGTACTTC; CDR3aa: CSAQDDQETQYF
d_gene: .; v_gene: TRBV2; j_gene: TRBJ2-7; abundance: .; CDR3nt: TGTGCCAGCAGTGTGGTCGACGGCTACGAGCAGTACTTC; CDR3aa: CASSVVDGYEQYF
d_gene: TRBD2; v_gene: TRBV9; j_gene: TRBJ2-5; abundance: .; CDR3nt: TGTGCCAGCAGCGTAGGGGCTAGCGGGGAGACCCAGTACTTC; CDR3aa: CASSVGASGETQYF
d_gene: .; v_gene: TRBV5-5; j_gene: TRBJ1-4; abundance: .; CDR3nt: TGTGCCAGCAGCCTGGAGAGGGGGTTGAAACTGTTTTTT; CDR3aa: CASSLERGLKLFF
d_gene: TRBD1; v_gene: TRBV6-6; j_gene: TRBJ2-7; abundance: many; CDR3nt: TGTGCCAGTACGGGACAGGTCCACGAGCAGTACTTC; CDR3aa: CASTGQVHEQYF
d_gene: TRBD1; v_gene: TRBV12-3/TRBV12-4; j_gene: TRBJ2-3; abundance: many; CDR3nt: TGTGCCAGCAGTCAGGGGGCCGCGTTAAGCACAGATACGCAGTATTTT; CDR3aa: CASSQGAALSTDTQYF
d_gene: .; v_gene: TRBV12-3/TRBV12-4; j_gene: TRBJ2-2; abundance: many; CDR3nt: TGTGCCAGCAGTTTCTCCGGGGAGCTGTTTTTT; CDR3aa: CASSFSGELFF
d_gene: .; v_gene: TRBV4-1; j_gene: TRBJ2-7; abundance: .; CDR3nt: TGCGCCAGCAGCCAAGTGTTTCCGGGGGCGCTCCACGAGCAGTACTTC; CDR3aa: CASSQVFPGALHEQYF
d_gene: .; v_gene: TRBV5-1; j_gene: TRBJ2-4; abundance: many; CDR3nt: TGCGCCAGCAAATACCGGGACGGAAACATTCAGTACTTC; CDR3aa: CASKYRDGNIQYF
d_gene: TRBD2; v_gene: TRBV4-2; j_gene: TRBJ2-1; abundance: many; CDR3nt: TGTGCCAGCAGCCAATCCTTACCCGGGACTAGCGGGGCGGCAGACCAGTTCTTC; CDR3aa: CASSQSLPGTSGAADQFF
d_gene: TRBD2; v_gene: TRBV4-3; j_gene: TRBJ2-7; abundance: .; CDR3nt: TGCGCCAGCAGCCAAGATTTCGGGGGACTAGTCCCCCACGAGCAGTACTTC; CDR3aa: CASSQDFGGLVPHEQYF
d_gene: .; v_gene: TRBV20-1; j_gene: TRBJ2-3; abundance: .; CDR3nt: TGCAGTGCTCATCCGGGGCTCGCGCAGTATTTT; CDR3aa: CSAHPGLAQYF